This record concerns one T cell receptor beta chain sequence. Data came from immunoSEQ multiplex PCR; TCRdb stores just in-frame clones and leaves some out. This sample has approximately 86,000 clones, with about 86% found just once. The data were obtained in a study of OX40 agonist ivuxolimab in advanced cancers. The CDR3 sequence is 16 residues long. Germline CDR1 reads MGHRA; CDR2 reads YSYEKL. The sequence came from an adult with an advanced solid tumor such as melanoma, head and neck, liver or kidney cancer. The chain is built from TRBV4-1 and TRBJ2-5, with no clear D. The end of the DNA fits TRBJ2-7 better, so the J call may be wrong. The sequences come from CD4+ or CD8+ T cells sorted from blood, collected in a trial of the OX40 agonist ivuxolimab. CDR3 in amino acids: CASSQDMAVDSYEQYF. The CDR3 coding sequence is TGCGCCAGCAGCCAAGACATGGCGGTTGATTCCTACGAGCAGTACTTC.